Listed below are T cell receptor beta chains from one sample, sequenced in a study of T cell responses to AZD1222 COVID-19 vaccine. Sequenced by immunoSEQ multiplex PCR; TCRdb stores in-frame clones only, minus some. The data hold about 150,000 clones, with 75% to 90% observed a single time. The sample was peripheral blood, taken after recovery from COVID-19. The receptors originated from an adult who had recovered from COVID-19. Each CDR3 is given with its conserved first and last residue.

TRBV7-8	TRBJ1-5	CASSSRDRASYSNQPQHF
TRBV9	TRBJ1-1	CASSAQTGGTEAFF
TRBV6-2/TRBV6-3	TRBJ1-4	CASSYGTGDEKLFF
TRBV12-3/TRBV12-4	TRBJ1-1	CASSLRQNTEAFF
TRBV18	TRBJ2-7	CASSPTGMSYEQYF
TRBV2	TRBJ1-1	CACNRGTEAFF
TRBV13	TRBJ1-1	CASSFGWTEAFF
TRBV28	TRBJ1-6	CASRQDRSSYNSPLHF
TRBV25-1	TRBJ1-1	CASRPGHLLGTEAFF
TRBV16	TRBJ1-5	CASSPSTGNQPQHF
TRBV7-9	TRBJ2-7	CASSPSPGTGFEQFGEQYF
TRBV7-3	TRBJ1-1	CASSFTGGTEAFF
TRBV28	TRBJ1-2	CASSQGLLFYGYTF
TRBV7-2	TRBJ2-7	CASSLQGVEQYF
TRBV2	TRBJ1-4	CASSPQGGEKLFF
TRBV28	TRBJ2-7	CASAGTDVSYEQYF
TRBV18	TRBJ2-5	CASSPPHTFQETQYF
TRBV7-9	TRBJ1-4	CASTFGATNEKLFF
TRBV7-8	TRBJ1-4	CASSPYMGGKLFF
TRBV7-2	TRBJ1-6	CASSPEMPNSPLHF
TRBV3-1/TRBV3-2	TRBJ2-7	CASSQTFSSYEQYF
TRBV5-1	TRBJ1-1	CASSLSTPSWAEAFF
TRBV12-3/TRBV12-4	TRBJ2-4	CASSFRGRDIQYF
TRBV7-7	TRBJ2-2	CASSRQGVTGELFF
TRBV4-1	TRBJ2-7	CASSPGQGGLGEQYF
TRBV7-7	TRBJ2-7	CASSLAAGPYEQYF
TRBV9	TRBJ2-5	CASSGLGQGQETQYF
TRBV11-2	TRBJ1-6	CASSLETGTSLHF
TRBV5-1	TRBJ1-1	CASSFRQGLNTEAFF
TRBV2	TRBJ1-2	CASSELAGAEGYTF
TRBV13	TRBJ2-1	CASSLNRVEQFF
TRBV6-9	TRBJ2-3	CASSYTQDTQYF
TRBV10-3	TRBJ1-1	CAISGGKTGGGGTEAFF
TRBV24-1	TRBJ2-1	CATSGAGGSYNEQFF
TRBV5-4	TRBJ2-7	CASSLTGLGEQYF
TRBV7-2	TRBJ2-7	CASSHPGNEQYF
TRBV2	TRBJ2-1	CASSEVGSSGQFF
TRBV9	TRBJ1-1	CASSVDGLGHTEAFF
TRBV4-2	TRBJ2-2	CASSQQSGEWTGELFF
TRBV5-4	TRBJ2-7	CASSPESGESYAQYF
TRBV5-1	TRBJ2-5	CASSTWTVQETQYF
TRBV5-4	TRBJ2-1	CASSLGGLAGIEQFF
TRBV9	TRBJ2-7	CASSRTASYEQYF
TRBV3-1/TRBV3-2	TRBJ2-5	CASSQRAGGETQYF
TRBV10-2	TRBJ2-7	CATNPGQGSSYEQYF
TRBV10-2	TRBJ1-2	CASAPNTEATPSWVPYTF
TRBV7-3	TRBJ2-2	CASSPSVTGELFF
TRBV11-2	TRBJ2-7	CASSPSGIYEQYF
TRBV7-3	TRBJ2-5	CASSLDSQETQYF
TRBV28	TRBJ1-2	CASRKGTYYGYTF
TRBV5-4	TRBJ2-6	CASSLNRGGSGANVLTF
TRBV3-1/TRBV3-2	TRBJ1-1	CASSQPDRGTEAFF
TRBV19	TRBJ2-1	CASSSGTPAYSYNEQFF
TRBV3-1/TRBV3-2	TRBJ1-3	CASSQAGDTIYF